This T cell receptor (beta chain) was captured by sequencing in a study of naive and memory T cell subsets. Alpha and beta libraries were amplified separately from the second PCR onward. An equimolar mix of two oligonucleotides served as the beta constant-region primer for TRBC1 and TRBC2. An oligonucleotide with the SP2 primer and a 12-nucleotide UMI was ligated to the cDNA 3' end. MiXCR was run by TCRdb on the UMI-ligation and nested PCR reads, yielding one entry per CDR3 protein. The data contain under 100,000 distinct CDR3 sequences, 7% to 8% of them seen just once; the ten biggest clones take up more than 1.5%. Germline lookup yields CDR1 MDHEN and CDR2 SYDVKM. The CDR3 loop spans 14 amino acids. The V gene lost 4 bases and the J gene lost 4 bases, with 11 bases spanning the gap.

The V gene is TRBV28, the J gene TRBJ1-5; D not resolved. The sample consisted of central memory CD4+ T cells from blood. The receptor was derived from a human donor in good health. The CDR3 loop reads CASSSPANNQPQHF. CDR3 nucleotides: TGTGCCAGCAGTTCCCCAGCTAATAATCAGCCCCAGCATTTT.